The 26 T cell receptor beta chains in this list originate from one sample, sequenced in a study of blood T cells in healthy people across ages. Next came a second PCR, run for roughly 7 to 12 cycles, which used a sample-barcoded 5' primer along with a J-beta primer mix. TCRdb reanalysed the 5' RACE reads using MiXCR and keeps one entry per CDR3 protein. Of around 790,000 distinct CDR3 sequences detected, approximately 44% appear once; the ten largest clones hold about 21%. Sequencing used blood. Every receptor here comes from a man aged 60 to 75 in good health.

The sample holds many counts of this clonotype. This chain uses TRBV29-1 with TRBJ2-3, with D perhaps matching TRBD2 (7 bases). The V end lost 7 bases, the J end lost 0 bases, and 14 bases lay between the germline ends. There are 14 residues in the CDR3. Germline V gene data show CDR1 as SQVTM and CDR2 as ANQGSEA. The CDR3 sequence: CSANGGGSTDTQYF. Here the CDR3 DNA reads TGCAGCGCCAATGGCGGGGGCAGCACAGATACGCAGTATTTT.

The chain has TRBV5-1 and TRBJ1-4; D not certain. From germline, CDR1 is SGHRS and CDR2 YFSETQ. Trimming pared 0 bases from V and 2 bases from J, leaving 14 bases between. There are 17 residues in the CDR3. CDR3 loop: CASSLEPSGPTNEKLFF. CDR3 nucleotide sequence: TGCGCCAGCAGCTTGGAACCATCAGGCCCCACTAATGAAAAACTGTTTTTT. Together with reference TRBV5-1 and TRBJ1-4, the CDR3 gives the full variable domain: KAGVTQTPRYLIKTRGQQVTLSCSPISGHRSVSWYQQTPGQGLQFLFEYFSETQRNKGNFPGRFSGRQFSNSRSEMNVSTLELGDSALYLCASSLEPSGPTNEKLFFGSGTQLSVL.

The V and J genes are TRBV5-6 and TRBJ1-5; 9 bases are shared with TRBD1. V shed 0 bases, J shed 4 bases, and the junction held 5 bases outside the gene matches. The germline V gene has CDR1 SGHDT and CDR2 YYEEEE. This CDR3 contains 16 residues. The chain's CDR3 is CASSLGTGGGNQPQHF. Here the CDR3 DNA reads TGTGCCAGCAGCTTGGGAACAGGGGGCGGGAATCAGCCCCAGCATTTT.

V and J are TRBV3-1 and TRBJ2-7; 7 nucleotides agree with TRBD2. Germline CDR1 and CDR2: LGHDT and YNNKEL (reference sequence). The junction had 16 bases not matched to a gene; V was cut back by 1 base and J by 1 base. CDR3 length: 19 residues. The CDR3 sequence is CASSQADIPGGRVSYEQYF. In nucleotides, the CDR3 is TGTGCCAGCAGCCAAGCGGATATCCCGGGGGGTCGCGTATCCTACGAGCAGTACTTC.

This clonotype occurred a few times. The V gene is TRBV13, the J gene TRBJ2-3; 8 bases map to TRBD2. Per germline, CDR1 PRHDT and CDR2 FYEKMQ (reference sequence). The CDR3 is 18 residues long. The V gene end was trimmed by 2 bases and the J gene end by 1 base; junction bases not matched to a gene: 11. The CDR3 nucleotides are TGTGCCAGCAGCTTATCCGGGACTAGAAATAAGGGCACAGATACGCAGTATTTT. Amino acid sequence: CASSLSGTRNKGTDTQYF.

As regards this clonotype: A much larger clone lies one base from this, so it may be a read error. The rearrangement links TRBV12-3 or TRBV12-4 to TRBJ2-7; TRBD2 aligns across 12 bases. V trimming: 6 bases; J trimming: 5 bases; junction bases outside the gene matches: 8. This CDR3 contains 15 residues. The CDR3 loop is CASSFTSGGPDEQYF. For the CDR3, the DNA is TGTGCCAGCAGCTTCACTAGCGGGGGGCCAGACGAGCAGTACTTC.

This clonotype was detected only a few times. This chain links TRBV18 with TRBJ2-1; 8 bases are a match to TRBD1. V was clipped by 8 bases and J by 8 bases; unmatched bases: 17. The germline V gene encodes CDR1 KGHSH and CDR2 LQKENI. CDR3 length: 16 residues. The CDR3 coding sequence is TGTGCCAGCACCCGAGGGACAGGAACGTTTAGCGATGAGCAGTTCTTC. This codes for CASTRGTGTFSDEQFF.

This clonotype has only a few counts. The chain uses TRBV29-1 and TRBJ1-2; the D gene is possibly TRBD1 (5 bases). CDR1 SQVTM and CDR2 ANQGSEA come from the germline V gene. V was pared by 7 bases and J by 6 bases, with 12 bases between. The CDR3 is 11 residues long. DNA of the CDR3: TGCAGCGCAAAGGAAGGGGATGGCTACACCTTC. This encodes CSAKEGDGYTF.

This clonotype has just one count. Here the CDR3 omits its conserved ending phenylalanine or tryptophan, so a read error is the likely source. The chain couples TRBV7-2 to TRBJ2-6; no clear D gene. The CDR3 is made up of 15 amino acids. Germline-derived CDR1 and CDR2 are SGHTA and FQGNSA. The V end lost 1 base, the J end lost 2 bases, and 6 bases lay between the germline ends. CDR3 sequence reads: CASSLGNTGANVLTL. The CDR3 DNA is TGTGCCAGCAGCTTAGGAAATACTGGGGCCAACGTCCTGACTCTC.

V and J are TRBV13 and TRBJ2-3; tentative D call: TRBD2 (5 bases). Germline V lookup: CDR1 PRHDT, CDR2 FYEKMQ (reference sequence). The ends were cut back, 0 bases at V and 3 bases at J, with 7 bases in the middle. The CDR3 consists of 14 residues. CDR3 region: CASSLGVATDTQYF. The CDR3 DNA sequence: TGTGCCAGCAGCTTAGGCGTAGCGACAGATACGCAGTATTTT.

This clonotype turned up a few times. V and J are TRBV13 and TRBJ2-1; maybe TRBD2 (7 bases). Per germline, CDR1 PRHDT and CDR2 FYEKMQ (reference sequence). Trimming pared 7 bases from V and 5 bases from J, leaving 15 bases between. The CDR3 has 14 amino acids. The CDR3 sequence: CASTHRGGDNEQFF. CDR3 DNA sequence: TGTGCCAGCACCCATCGAGGGGGGGACAATGAGCAGTTCTTC.

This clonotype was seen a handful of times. CDR3 nucleotide sequence: TGCAGTGCTAGAGGCGGGACTAGCGGCTACAATGAGCAGTTCTTC. Protein sequence: CSARGGTSGYNEQFF. The V gene is TRBV20-1, the J gene TRBJ2-1; 11 bases fit TRBD2. Germline loops: CDR1 DFQATT, CDR2 SNEGSKA (reference sequence). The CDR3 covers 15 residues. V lost 1 base, J lost 3 bases, and 2 bases stayed unmatched.

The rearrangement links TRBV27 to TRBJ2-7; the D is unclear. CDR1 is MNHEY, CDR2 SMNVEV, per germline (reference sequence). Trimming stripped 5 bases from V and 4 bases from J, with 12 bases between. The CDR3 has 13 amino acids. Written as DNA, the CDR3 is TGTGCCAGCAGTCTATTACCAGGTTACGAGCAGTACTTC. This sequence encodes CASSLLPGYEQYF.

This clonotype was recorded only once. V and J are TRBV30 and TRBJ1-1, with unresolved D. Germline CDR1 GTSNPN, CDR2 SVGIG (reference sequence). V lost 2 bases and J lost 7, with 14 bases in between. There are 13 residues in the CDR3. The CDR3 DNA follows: TGTGCCTGGAGTCCTGGACCGGAAAGTGAAGCTTTCTTT. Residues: CAWSPGPESEAFF. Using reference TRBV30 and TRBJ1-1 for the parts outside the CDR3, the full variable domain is SQTIHQWPATLVQPVGSPLSLECTVEGTSNPNLYWYRQAAGRGLQLLFYSVGIGQISSEVPQNLSASRPQDRQFILSSKKLLLSDSGFYLCAWSPGPESEAFFGQGTRLTVV.

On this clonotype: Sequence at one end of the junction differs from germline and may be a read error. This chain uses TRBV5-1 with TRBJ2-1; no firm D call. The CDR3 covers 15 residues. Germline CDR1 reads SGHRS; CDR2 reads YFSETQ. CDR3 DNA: TGCGCCAGCAGCTTGGAAACTTCACCCAACTACGAGCAGTTCTTT. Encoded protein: CASSLETSPNYEQFF.

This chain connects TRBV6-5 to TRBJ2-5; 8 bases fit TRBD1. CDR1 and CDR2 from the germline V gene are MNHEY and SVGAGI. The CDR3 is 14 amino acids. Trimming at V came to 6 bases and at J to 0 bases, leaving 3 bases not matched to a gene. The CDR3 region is CASSWDRYQETQYF. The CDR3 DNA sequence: TGTGCCAGCAGCTGGGACAGGTACCAAGAGACCCAGTACTTC.

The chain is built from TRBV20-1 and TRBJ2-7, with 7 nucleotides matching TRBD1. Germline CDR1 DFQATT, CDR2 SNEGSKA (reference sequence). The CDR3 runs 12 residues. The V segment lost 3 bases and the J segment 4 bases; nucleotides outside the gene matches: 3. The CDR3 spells CSARAGGYEQYF. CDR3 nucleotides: TGCAGTGCTAGGGCAGGGGGATACGAGCAGTACTTC.

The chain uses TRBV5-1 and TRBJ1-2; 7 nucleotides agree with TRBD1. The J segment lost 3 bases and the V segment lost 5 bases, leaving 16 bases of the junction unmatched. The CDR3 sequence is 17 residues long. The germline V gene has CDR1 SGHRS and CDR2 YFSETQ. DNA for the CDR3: TGCGCCAGCAGTTTTACTACCCGGGACAGCGAATACTATGGCTACACCTTC. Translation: CASSFTTRDSEYYGYTF.

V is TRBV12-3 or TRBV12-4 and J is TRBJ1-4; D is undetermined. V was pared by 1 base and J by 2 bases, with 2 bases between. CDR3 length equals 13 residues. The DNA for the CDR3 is TGTGCCAGCAGTTTAGAGACTAATGAAAAACTGTTTTTT. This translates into CASSLETNEKLFF.

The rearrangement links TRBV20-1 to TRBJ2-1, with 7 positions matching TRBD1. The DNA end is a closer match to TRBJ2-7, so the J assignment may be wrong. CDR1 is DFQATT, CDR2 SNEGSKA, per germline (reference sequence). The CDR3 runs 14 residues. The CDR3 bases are TGCAGTGCGAGAAAGGGACAGTCCTACAATGAGCAGTACTTC. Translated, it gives CSARKGQSYNEQYF.

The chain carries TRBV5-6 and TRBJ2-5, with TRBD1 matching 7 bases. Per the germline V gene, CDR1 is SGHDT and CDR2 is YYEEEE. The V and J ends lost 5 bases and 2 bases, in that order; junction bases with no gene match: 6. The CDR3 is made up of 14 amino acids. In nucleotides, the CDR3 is TGTGCCAGCAGTATACAGGGGTCGCAAGAGACCCAGTACTTC. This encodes CASSIQGSQETQYF.

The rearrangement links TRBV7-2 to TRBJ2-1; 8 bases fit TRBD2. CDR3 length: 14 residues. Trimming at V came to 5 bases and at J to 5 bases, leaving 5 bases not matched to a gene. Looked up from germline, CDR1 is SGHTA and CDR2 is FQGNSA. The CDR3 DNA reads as TGTGCCAGCAGCGAGCGGGGGTACGACAATGAGCAGTTCTTC. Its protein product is CASSERGYDNEQFF.

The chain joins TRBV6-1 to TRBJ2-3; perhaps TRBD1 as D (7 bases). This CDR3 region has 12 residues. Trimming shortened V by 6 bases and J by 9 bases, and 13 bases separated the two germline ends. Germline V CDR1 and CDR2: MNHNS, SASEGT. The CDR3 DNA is TGTGCCAGCAGAATACAGGGGAGGACGCAGTATTTT. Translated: CASRIQGRTQYF.

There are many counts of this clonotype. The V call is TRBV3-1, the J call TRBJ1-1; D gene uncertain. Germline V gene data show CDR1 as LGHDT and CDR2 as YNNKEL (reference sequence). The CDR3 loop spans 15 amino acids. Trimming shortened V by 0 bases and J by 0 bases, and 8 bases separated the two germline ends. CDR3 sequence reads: CASSQEGLMNTEAFF. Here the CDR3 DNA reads TGTGCCAGCAGCCAAGAAGGACTTATGAACACTGAAGCTTTCTTT.

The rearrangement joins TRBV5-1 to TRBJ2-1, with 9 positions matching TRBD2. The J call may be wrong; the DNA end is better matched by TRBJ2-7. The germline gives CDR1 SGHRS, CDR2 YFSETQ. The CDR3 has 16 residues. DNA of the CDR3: TGCGCCAGCAGCCCCAGGACTAGCGAAGCCTACAATGAGCAGTACTTC. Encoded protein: CASSPRTSEAYNEQYF.

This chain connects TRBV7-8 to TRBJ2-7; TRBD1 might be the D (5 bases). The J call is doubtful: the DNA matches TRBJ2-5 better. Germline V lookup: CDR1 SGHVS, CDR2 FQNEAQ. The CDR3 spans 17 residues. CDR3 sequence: CASSLAGRANRWETQYF. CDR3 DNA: TGTGCCAGCAGCTTAGCTGGCAGGGCAAACCGGTGGGAGACCCAGTACTTC.